Following are 32 T cell receptor beta chains from one sample sequenced in a study of OX40 agonist ivuxolimab in advanced cancers. The library was produced with the immunoSEQ multiplex PCR assay. In its TCRdb copy, this immuneACCESS table keeps in-frame sequences only and misses some clones. Where compared with another copy, unresolved V genes explain less than half of these, and the others have no known cause. In all, the sample holds 21,000 or so clones, and 70% to 85% of those were seen once. The ten largest clones take up just over 30% of the sample. The input for sequencing was CD4+ or CD8+ T cells sorted from blood, taken in a trial of the OX40 agonist ivuxolimab. Source of these receptors: an adult with an advanced solid tumor such as melanoma, head and neck, liver or kidney cancer.

This rearrangement joins TRBV5-4 to TRBJ2-7; no firm D call. The CDR3 sequence is 12 residues long. Germline V gene lookup returns CDR1 SGHNT and CDR2 YYREEE (reference sequence). V gave up 2 bases and J gave up 3 bases, with 6 bases separating them. Written as DNA, the CDR3 is TGTGCCAGCAGCTTCGTGGGCTACGAGCAGTACTTC. Translating it yields CASSFVGYEQYF.

The chain combines TRBV5-4 with TRBJ2-2; 14 positions agree with TRBD2. The CDR3 loop spans 18 amino acids. Per the germline V gene, CDR1 is SGHNT and CDR2 is YYREEE (reference sequence). J lost 5 bases, V lost 4 bases, and 10 bases had no gene match. As DNA, the CDR3 is TGTGCCAGCAGCCCCGGGACTAGCGGGAGAATTTGGACCGGGGAGCTGTTTTTT. Translating gives CASSPGTSGRIWTGELFF.

CDR3 nucleotides: TGTGCCAGCAGCCAAGATGACGGGAGTAGGAACAATGAGCAGTTCTTC. Translation gives CASSQDDGSRNNEQFF. The J gene is TRBJ2-1, the V gene TRBV4-2, with D possibly being TRBD2 (6 bases). The CDR3 covers 16 residues. Deletions cut 0 bases from V and 5 bases from J, with 14 bases between. Germline CDR1 LGHNA, CDR2 YNFKEQ.

The CDR3 loop is CASSEGDGQMGEQYF. CDR3 DNA sequence: TGTGCCAGCAGTGAAGGAGACGGACAGATGGGCGAGCAGTACTTC. This chain links TRBV2 with TRBJ2-7; D is perhaps TRBD1 (6 bases). Trimming removed 1 base at V and 6 bases at J, with 16 bases between. CDR1 and CDR2 from the germline V gene are SNHLY and FYNNEI. The length of the CDR3 is 15 residues.

The chain employs TRBV7-6 and TRBJ2-3, with 7 bases identical to TRBD2. Per the germline V gene, CDR1 is SGHVS and CDR2 is FNYEAQ. After removal of 8 bases from V and 8 bases from J, the junction contained 7 bases not matched to a gene. This CDR3 is built from 12 residues. The CDR3 spells CASRSGTTTQYF. For the CDR3, the DNA is TGTGCCAGCCGCTCCGGGACTACTACGCAGTATTTT.

The rearrangement uses TRBV2 and TRBJ2-1; TRBD2 matches at 8 bases. Germline V gene sequence: CDR1 SNHLY, CDR2 FYNNEI. This CDR3 has 13 residues. The trim removed 11 bases at V and 9 bases at J, leaving 12 bases unmatched. The CDR3 protein is CAGMGREGPEQFF. CDR3 DNA sequence: TGTGCCGGGATGGGCCGGGAGGGCCCTGAGCAGTTCTTC.

The sample holds one count of this clone. The rearrangement joins TRBV7-8 to TRBJ1-5; D call uncertain. This CDR3 comprises 16 residues. From germline, CDR1 is SGHVS and CDR2 FQNEAQ. Trimming stripped 3 bases from V and 6 bases from J, with 18 bases between. The CDR3, as DNA: TGTGCCAGCAGCTTCCTGGGTGGGCAGTTCAGTCAGCCCCAGCATTTT. Amino acids: CASSFLGGQFSQPQHF.

The V and J genes are TRBV5-4 and TRBJ1-1; TRBD1 agrees at 9 bases. Germline V lookup: CDR1 SGHNT, CDR2 YYREEE (reference sequence). The V gene end was trimmed by 4 bases and the J gene end by 4 bases; junction bases not matched to a gene: 11. This CDR3 contains 16 residues. As DNA, the CDR3 is TGTGCCAGCAGCAGATACAGGGGGCCGTTGGGCACTGAAGCTTTCTTT. It encodes CASSRYRGPLGTEAFF. The entire variable domain, with the rest obtained from reference TRBV5-4 and TRBJ1-1, is as follows: ETGVTQSPTHLIKTRGQQVTLRCSSQSGHNTVSWYQQALGQGPQFIFQYYREEENGRGNFPPRFSGLQFPNYSSELNVNALELDDSALYLCASSRYRGPLGTEAFFGQGTRLTVV.

This clone was counted once. The chain employs TRBV28 and TRBJ2-5; possibly TRBD1 for D (5 bases). The end of the DNA is better explained by TRBJ2-7, so the J call may be wrong. Per germline, CDR1 MDHEN and CDR2 SYDVKM. There are 13 residues in the CDR3. The CDR3 DNA is TGTGCCAGCAAATATCCAGGGTCCTACGAGCAGTACTTC. This sequence encodes CASKYPGSYEQYF.

The chain recombines TRBV19 with TRBJ2-7; no firm D call. The CDR3 has 12 residues. Trimming left V 3 bases short and J 5 bases short, with 8 bases between. Germline V CDR1 and CDR2: LNHDA, SQIVND (reference sequence). CDR3 DNA: TGTGCCAGTAGTATGGTCCACGACGAGCAGTACTTC. Residues: CASSMVHDEQYF.

This clone was seen only once. The gene calls are TRBV6-1 and TRBJ1-5; 8 bases match TRBD1. J was trimmed by 3 bases and V by 6 bases; bases with no gene match: 4. In germline, CDR1 is MNHNS, CDR2 SASEGT. The CDR3 covers 14 residues. The CDR3 loop is CASRDRDDNQPQHF. The CDR3 nucleotides are TGTGCCAGCAGGGACAGGGACGACAATCAGCCCCAGCATTTT.

This chain links TRBV13 with TRBJ2-1; 11 positions match TRBD2. The V segment lost 5 bases and the J segment 2 bases; nucleotides outside the gene matches: 5. The CDR3 spans 16 residues. Germline-derived CDR1 and CDR2 are PRHDT and FYEKMQ (reference sequence). Here the CDR3 DNA reads TGTGCCAGCAGCCCGGGACTAGCGGTAACCTACAATGAGCAGTTCTTC. It translates to CASSPGLAVTYNEQFF.

There are a few counts of this clone. The chain links TRBV9 to TRBJ2-1, with 8 bases matching TRBD2. V dropped 3 bases and J dropped 0; count of bases not matched to a gene: 2. There are 15 residues in the CDR3. Germline lookup yields CDR1 SGDLS and CDR2 YYNGEE. The CDR3 nucleotides read TGTGCCAGCAGCGCGAGCGGGAGCTCCTACAATGAGCAGTTCTTC. This translates into CASSASGSSYNEQFF.

This clone showed up just a few times. The chain has TRBV4-1 and TRBJ2-1; 7 bases are a match to TRBD2. This CDR3 has 15 amino acids. Germline V gives CDR1 MGHRA, CDR2 YSYEKL. Unmatched junction bases numbered 9, after V lost 0 bases and J lost 10 bases. DNA for the CDR3: TGCGCCAGCAGCCAAGATCTGGCGGGAGATCGGGAGCAGTTCTTC. Encoded protein: CASSQDLAGDREQFF.

The chain has TRBV5-1 and TRBJ1-2; D is uncertain. Germline V lookup: CDR1 SGHRS, CDR2 YFSETQ. The CDR3 runs to 14 residues. Between the trimmed V and J ends, which lost 2 bases and 8 bases, there was a span of 16 bases. The CDR3 is CASSFSLLNNGYTF. The CDR3 nucleotides are TGCGCCAGCAGCTTCTCTCTTCTCAACAACGGCTACACCTTC. Combining the CDR3 with reference TRBV5-1 and TRBJ1-2 gives the whole variable domain KAGVTQTPRYLIKTRGQQVTLSCSPISGHRSVSWYQQTPGQGLQFLFEYFSETQRNKGNFPGRFSGRQFSNSRSEMNVSTLELGDSALYLCASSFSLLNNGYTFGSGTRLTVV.

The count of this clone is one. The chain links TRBV6-1 to TRBJ1-3; D is unresolved. Trimming removed 2 bases at V and 2 bases at J, with 10 bases between. CDR1 is MNHNS, CDR2 SASEGT, per germline. The CDR3 contains 15 residues. The chain's CDR3 is CASSERAFPGNTIYF. For the CDR3, the DNA is TGTGCCAGCAGTGAACGGGCCTTCCCTGGAAACACCATATATTTT.

The genes are TRBV5-5 and TRBJ2-1; 8 bases are shared with TRBD2. V trimming: 2 bases; J trimming: 10 bases; junction bases outside the gene matches: 11. The CDR3 consists of 15 residues. The germline V gene encodes CDR1 SGHKS and CDR2 YYEKEE (reference sequence). The CDR3 spells CASSFTGGRKTEQFF. CDR3 nucleotide sequence: TGTGCCAGCAGCTTTACTGGCGGGAGGAAAACAGAGCAGTTCTTC.

This clone was observed a few times. The rearrangement uses TRBV29-1 and TRBJ2-1; 14 nucleotides line up with TRBD2. The CDR3 spans 17 residues. V dropped 2 bases and J dropped 3; count of bases not matched to a gene: 6. Germline CDR1 is SQVTM and CDR2 is ANQGSEA. CDR3 region: CSVELQGLAGVYNEQFF. The CDR3 DNA sequence: TGCAGCGTTGAACTACAGGGACTAGCGGGAGTCTACAATGAGCAGTTCTTC.

The V gene is TRBV19, the J gene TRBJ2-1; 9 nucleotides align to TRBD1. CDR1 LNHDA and CDR2 SQIVND come from the germline V gene (reference sequence). The V segment lost 1 base and the J segment 8 bases; nucleotides outside the gene matches: 3. This CDR3 comprises 14 residues. The CDR3 region is CASSIGQGVHEQFF. CDR3 coding DNA: TGTGCCAGTAGTATAGGACAGGGGGTCCATGAGCAGTTCTTC. Using reference TRBV19 and TRBJ2-1 for the parts outside the CDR3, the full variable domain is DGGITQSPKYLFRKEGQNVTLSCEQNLNHDAMYWYRQDPGQGLRLIYYSQIVNDFQKGDIAEGYSVSREKKESFPLTVTSAQKNPTAFYLCASSIGQGVHEQFFGPGTRLTVL.

The chain joins TRBV15 to TRBJ2-1; no clear D gene. The germline CDR1 and CDR2 sequences are LNHNV and YYDKDF (reference sequence). The CDR3 runs 16 residues. The V end lost 1 base, the J end lost 2 bases, and 12 bases lay between the germline ends. CDR3 loop: CATSRGVQGPYNEQFF. As DNA, the CDR3 is TGTGCCACCAGCAGAGGGGTCCAAGGACCCTACAATGAGCAGTTCTTC.

V and J are TRBV13 and TRBJ1-3, with 7 bases fitting TRBD1. Looked up from germline, CDR1 is PRHDT and CDR2 is FYEKMQ (reference sequence). This CDR3 comprises 16 residues. V lost 4 bases to trimming and J lost 0 bases; unmatched junction nucleotides: 6. CDR3 sequence reads: CASSSGGAFSGNTIYF. CDR3 sequence (DNA): TGTGCCAGCAGCTCAGGGGGGGCGTTCTCTGGAAACACCATATATTTT.

This clone was seen just once. The rearrangement uses TRBV28 and TRBJ2-7; 9 nucleotides align to TRBD2. The J segment lost 2 bases and the V segment lost 5 bases, leaving 4 bases of the junction unmatched. Germline CDR1 MDHEN, CDR2 SYDVKM. The CDR3 extends over 14 amino acids. The CDR3 coding sequence is TGTGCCAGCAGTAGGCTAGCGGGGACCTACGAGCAGTACTTC. Its protein product is CASSRLAGTYEQYF. Looking up the rest from reference TRBV28 and TRBJ2-7 gives the full variable domain: DVKVTQSSRYLVKRTGEKVFLECVQDMDHENMFWYRQDPGLGLRLIYFSYDVKMKEKGDIPEGYSVSREKKERFSLILESASTNQTSMYLCASSRLAGTYEQYFGPGTRLTVT.

The rearrangement uses TRBV28 and TRBJ2-2; 8 bases align to TRBD2. Germline V CDR1 and CDR2: MDHEN, SYDVKM. This CDR3 has 16 residues. With V trimmed by 3 bases and J by 4 bases, 7 bases remained unmatched. CDR3 sequence (DNA): TGTGCCAGCAGTTTCGGTACTAGCGGAGGCACCGGGGAGCTGTTTTTT. This gives the protein CASSFGTSGGTGELFF. Full variable domain (remainder filled in from reference TRBV28 and TRBJ2-2): DVKVTQSSRYLVKRTGEKVFLECVQDMDHENMFWYRQDPGLGLRLIYFSYDVKMKEKGDIPEGYSVSREKKERFSLILESASTNQTSMYLCASSFGTSGGTGELFFGEGSRLTVL.

By share, this clone ranks as large. Other DNA sequences in the sample encode the same CDR3. This rearrangement joins TRBV5-1 to TRBJ2-1, with 9 bases that match TRBD2. Germline lookup yields CDR1 SGHRS and CDR2 YFSETQ. V trimming: 3 bases; J trimming: 4 bases; junction bases outside the gene matches: 2. The CDR3 totals 14 residues. The CDR3 bases are TGCGCCAGCAGCTCAGCGGGGGGTTACAATGAGCAGTTCTTC. Translation gives CASSSAGGYNEQFF.

The chain recombines TRBV4-1 with TRBJ2-7, with 7 bases that match TRBD1. This CDR3 has 14 amino acids. J lost 1 base, V lost 1 base, and 1 base had no gene match. Germline V lookup: CDR1 MGHRA, CDR2 YSYEKL. The CDR3: CASSQVTGSYEQYF. CDR3 DNA sequence: TGCGCCAGCAGCCAAGTGACAGGGTCCTACGAGCAGTACTTC.

About this clone: The same CDR3 arises from other DNA sequences in this sample as well. The chain links TRBV7-3 to TRBJ2-3, with 9 bases identical to TRBD2. V gave up 3 bases and J gave up 5 bases; unmatched junction bases: 3. Germline-derived CDR1 and CDR2 are SGHTA and FQGTGA. The CDR3 extends over 14 amino acids. In nucleotides, the CDR3 is TGTGCCAGCAGCTTGGCGGGAGGGTTAGATACGCAGTATTTT. Translation gives CASSLAGGLDTQYF.

The rearrangement uses TRBV11-2 and TRBJ2-7; D unclear. CDR3 length: 12 residues. Germline-derived CDR1 and CDR2 are SGHAT and FQNNGV. Between the trimmed V and J ends, which lost 2 bases and 5 bases, there was a span of 7 bases. This chain's CDR3 is CASSLQYDEQYF. In DNA, the CDR3 is TGTGCCAGCAGCTTACAGTACGACGAGCAGTACTTC.

Points on this clone: The sample has other DNA sequences that encode this CDR3 too. The chain couples TRBV30 to TRBJ1-5; a weak D match, TRBD1 (6 bases). The germline V and J ends were trimmed by 0 bases and 4 bases, with 7 bases remaining between them. This CDR3 spans 13 amino acids. Germline V CDR1 and CDR2: GTSNPN, SVGIG (reference sequence). CDR3: CAWSVQGNQPQHF. CDR3 DNA: TGTGCCTGGAGTGTCCAGGGGAATCAGCCCCAGCATTTT.

The rearrangement links TRBV10-3 to TRBJ1-5, with no clear D. V was pared by 6 bases and J by 2 bases, with 5 bases between. This CDR3 has 12 residues. Germline CDR1 ENHRY, CDR2 SYGVKD. The CDR3 region has the DNA TGTGCCATCAGGGACGGCAATCAGCCCCAGCATTTT. This sequence encodes CAIRDGNQPQHF.

This clone is a singleton in its sample. V usage is TRBV6-6 and J usage is TRBJ1-5; weak D call: TRBD1 (5 bases). There are 15 residues in the CDR3. The ends were cut back, 3 bases at V and 3 bases at J, with 12 bases in the middle. From germline, CDR1 is MNHNY and CDR2 SVGAGI (reference sequence). This CDR3 reads CASSYVLGPNQPQHF. In DNA form, the CDR3 reads TGTGCCAGCAGTTATGTGCTGGGACCCAATCAGCCCCAGCATTTT.

The chain recombines TRBV9 with TRBJ2-1; 11 bases agree with TRBD2. Trimming took 0 bases from V and 8 from J; bases not matched to a gene: 10. CDR1 and CDR2 (germline): SGDLS, YYNGEE. This CDR3 contains 17 residues. In nucleotides, the CDR3 is TGTGCCAGCAGCGTAGTCCCCCTAGCGGGAGGTAGGGATGAGCAGTTCTTC. Its protein product is CASSVVPLAGGRDEQFF.

The J gene is TRBJ2-1, the V gene TRBV7-9; 10 positions match TRBD2. The CDR3 has 16 amino acids. Unmatched junction bases numbered 7, after V lost 5 bases and J lost 3 bases. Looked up from germline, CDR1 is SEHNR and CDR2 is FQNEAQ (reference sequence). The CDR3 region is CASSPMGLAHYNEQFF. In DNA, the CDR3 is TGTGCCAGCAGCCCGATGGGACTAGCGCACTACAATGAGCAGTTCTTC. The full variable domain, its missing parts supplied by reference TRBV7-9 and TRBJ2-1, is DTGVSQNPRHKITKRGQNVTFRCDPISEHNRLYWYRQTLGQGPEFLTYFQNEAQLEKSRLLSDRFSAERPKGSFSTLEIQRTEQGDSAMYLCASSPMGLAHYNEQFFGPGTRLTVL.